Shown below are 17 T cell receptor beta chains from a single sample sequenced in a study of T cell responses to AZD1222 COVID-19 vaccine. Sequencing used immunoSEQ multiplex PCR; TCRdb keeps in-frame clones, though not all of them. This table has around 200,000 clones, around nine tenths appearing once. This specimen was peripheral blood, taken on day 0 of AZD1222 vaccination. Every receptor here comes from an adult in good health.

Remarks on this clone: Different DNA sequences within this sample yield the same CDR3. The chain joins TRBV6-5 to TRBJ2-7; D possibly corresponds to TRBD2 (5 bases). Germline CDR1 and CDR2: MNHEY and SVGAGI. CDR3 length: 11 amino acids. The V end lost 6 bases, the J end lost 3 bases, and 6 bases lay between the germline ends. The CDR3 sequence is CASSRDYEQYF. The DNA of the CDR3 is TGTGCCAGCAGCCGGGACTACGAGCAGTACTTC.

This clone was detected once. The V gene is TRBV5-5, the J gene TRBJ1-2; D not certain. CDR3 size: 13 residues. Deletions cut 5 bases from V and 7 bases from J, with 15 bases between. From germline, CDR1 is SGHKS and CDR2 YYEKEE (reference sequence). CDR3 nucleotide sequence: TGTGCCAGCAGAACAGATTTGACTGCTGGCTACACCTTC. Protein sequence: CASRTDLTAGYTF.

The chain has TRBV3-1 (or the pseudogene TRBV3-2) and TRBJ2-7; D possibly corresponds to TRBD1 (6 bases). Germline loops: CDR1 LGHDT, CDR2 YNNKEL (reference sequence). Trimming took off 0 bases at V and 4 bases at J, with 22 bases between the two ends. CDR3 length: 18 residues. The CDR3 DNA sequence: TGTGCCAGCAGCCAAGATAGCGTTTTGCAGGGGAATTCTTACGAGCAGTACTTC. It codes for CASSQDSVLQGNSYEQYF.

The chain employs TRBV3-1 (or the pseudogene TRBV3-2) and TRBJ1-1; no reliable D call. Between the trimmed V and J ends, which lost 3 bases and 6 bases, there was a span of 11 bases. The CDR3 is made up of 13 amino acids. The germline gives CDR1 LGHDT, CDR2 YNNKEL (reference sequence). CDR3 sequence (DNA): TGTGCCAGCAGCCAGGGAGGGCCCCCTGAAGCTTTCTTT. Translated: CASSQGGPPEAFF.

This chain links TRBV7-8 with TRBJ1-4; 11 bases are a match to TRBD1. Per germline, CDR1 SGHVS and CDR2 FQNEAQ. The CDR3 length is 17 residues. The J segment lost 0 bases and the V segment lost 4 bases, leaving 4 bases of the junction unmatched. The CDR3 nucleotides are TGTGCCAGCAGCTACGGACAGGGGGCCACAACTAATGAAAAACTGTTTTTT. Amino acids: CASSYGQGATTNEKLFF.

The chain recombines TRBV27 with TRBJ2-7, with 8 positions matching TRBD1. The V gene's germline CDR1 is MNHEY and CDR2 SMNVEV (reference sequence). This CDR3 region has 16 residues. The J segment lost 3 bases and the V segment lost 0 bases, leaving 7 bases of the junction unmatched. DNA for the CDR3: TGTGCCAGCAGTTTATCGATCAGGGGGCTCGTCTACGAGCAGTACTTC. This encodes CASSLSIRGLVYEQYF.

The gene calls are TRBV27 and TRBJ1-4, with 7 bases aligning to TRBD1. After removal of 6 bases from V and 1 base from J, the junction contained 5 bases not matched to a gene. The CDR3 totals 15 residues. Looked up from germline, CDR1 is MNHEY and CDR2 is SMNVEV (reference sequence). The CDR3 reads CASRNRGGTNEKLFF. The CDR3 nucleotides are TGTGCCAGCAGAAACAGGGGCGGAACTAATGAAAAACTGTTTTTT.

The chain employs TRBV6-5 and TRBJ2-2; D remains ambiguous. Germline values: CDR1 MNHEY, CDR2 SVGAGI. With 6 bases removed from V and 6 bases from J, the gap between germline ends came to 11 bases. CDR3 length equals 13 residues. Written as DNA, the CDR3 is TGTGCCAGCAGCAGTGGCGGCCCCGGGGAGCTGTTTTTT. As protein: CASSSGGPGELFF.

The CDR3 DNA reads TGTGCTAGTGGTTTGGTACAGGGAAACACCGGGGAGCTGTTTTTT. Translating gives CASGLVQGNTGELFF. V usage is TRBV12-5 and J usage is TRBJ2-2; D might be TRBD1 (6 bases). CDR3 length: 15 amino acids. Germline V lookup: CDR1 LGHNT, CDR2 FRNRAP. Trimming removed 0 bases from V and 2 bases from J, with 7 bases in between.

The genes are TRBV4-1 and TRBJ2-1; no clear D. V shed 0 bases and J shed 8 bases, with 5 bases lying between them. The germline CDR1 and CDR2 sequences are MGHRA and YSYEKL. The CDR3 runs 12 residues. CDR3 in amino acids: CASSQDSDEQFF. CDR3 nucleotide sequence: TGCGCCAGCAGCCAAGATTCAGATGAGCAGTTCTTC.

V usage is TRBV27 and J usage is TRBJ1-2; possible D gene TRBD1, 5 bases. The germline V and J ends were trimmed by 7 bases and 8 bases, with 23 bases remaining between them. CDR1 and CDR2 from the germline V gene are MNHEY and SMNVEV (reference sequence). The CDR3 spans 15 residues. Written as DNA, the CDR3 is TGTGCCAGCAAGCGGGCAGGACAAACCTGGGGGGGCTACACCTTC. It encodes CASKRAGQTWGGYTF.

The genes are TRBV5-6 and TRBJ1-1; 9 bases map to TRBD1. V was pared by 1 base and J by 1 base, with 5 bases of the junction left unmatched. Germline V lookup: CDR1 SGHDT, CDR2 YYEEEE. The CDR3 contains 16 residues. The CDR3 loop reads CASSLTTGGTNTEAFF. CDR3 bases: TGTGCCAGCAGCTTGACGACAGGGGGGACGAACACTGAAGCTTTCTTT.

The chain uses TRBV15 and TRBJ1-2; no firm D call. Trimming removed 1 base at V and 2 bases at J, with 5 bases between. The CDR3 runs 13 residues. From germline, CDR1 is LNHNV and CDR2 YYDKDF (reference sequence). Here the CDR3 reads CATSRVQNYGYTF. The CDR3 DNA is TGTGCCACCAGCAGAGTGCAGAACTATGGCTACACCTTC.

A few counts support this clone. The V gene is TRBV2, the J gene TRBJ2-2; D is uncertain. The CDR3 covers 15 residues. Germline V gives CDR1 SNHLY, CDR2 FYNNEI. V was trimmed by 8 bases and J by 0 bases, leaving 13 bases between them. Written as DNA, the CDR3 is TGTGCCAGCGCCAGGTGGGCCTCGAACACCGGGGAGCTGTTTTTT. Translated, it gives CASARWASNTGELFF. Full variable domain (remainder filled in from reference TRBV2 and TRBJ2-2): EPEVTQTPSHQVTQMGQEVILRCVPISNHLYFYWYRQILGQKVEFLVSFYNNEISEKSEIFDDQFSVERPDGSNFTLKIRSTKLEDSAMYFCASARWASNTGELFFGEGSRLTVL.

The chain employs TRBV7-8 and TRBJ2-5; D perhaps matches TRBD2 (6 bases). CDR3 length: 15 amino acids. Looked up from germline, CDR1 is SGHVS and CDR2 is FQNEAQ. V was pared by 0 bases and J by 5 bases, with 13 bases between. CDR3 region: CASSLAPGVRETQYF. The CDR3 DNA follows: TGTGCCAGCAGCTTAGCTCCGGGGGTTAGGGAGACCCAGTACTTC.

The chain combines TRBV12-3 or TRBV12-4 with TRBJ2-3; D gene uncertain. V lost 5 bases and J lost 9, with 6 bases in between. The CDR3 consists of 10 residues. The CDR3: CASSPATQYF. In DNA, the CDR3 is TGTGCCAGCAGTCCGGCCACGCAGTATTTT.

The chain is built from TRBV11-2 and TRBJ1-5; unclear D gene. The germline V and J ends were trimmed by 2 bases and 3 bases, with 5 bases remaining between them. The CDR3 is 13 residues long. Germline V gives CDR1 SGHAT, CDR2 FQNNGV. This CDR3 is CASSLSLNQPQHF. The CDR3 region has the DNA TGTGCCAGCAGCTTATCGCTCAATCAGCCCCAGCATTTT.